Shown below are 13 T cell receptor beta chains from a single sample sequenced in a study of vaccination and CD4 T cells after COVID-19. The treatment here: approximately nine-day PBMC culture with coronavirus spike peptide pools or control peptides (ViraFEST assay). The Oncomine TCR Beta short-read assay generated sequence data from the DNA of cultured CD4+ T cells. MiXCR, run by TCRdb on the PCR reads, gives a single entry per CDR3 protein. Of roughly 14,000 distinct CDR3 sequences in the sample, just under 65% were seen once. Their antigens are not known. Specimen: CD4+ T cells from blood, cultured in vitro. Receptors were obtained from a human donor who had recovered from COVID-19.

V and J are TRBV20-1 and TRBJ2-4, with no clear D. Between the trimmed V and J ends, which lost 5 bases and 0 bases, there was a span of 8 bases. CDR3 size: 13 residues. Germline-derived CDR1 and CDR2 are DFQATT and SNEGSKA (reference sequence). The CDR3 DNA reads TGCAGTGCTTACCTATTAGCCAAAAACATTCAGTACTTC. Protein product: CSAYLLAKNIQYF.

The chain has TRBV20-1 and TRBJ2-2; D call uncertain. Looked up from germline, CDR1 is DFQATT and CDR2 is SNEGSKA (reference sequence). This CDR3 is built from 13 residues. CDR3 sequence: CLVPRSNTGELFF. The DNA for the CDR3 is TGCTTGGTCCCCCGCTCGAACACCGGGGAGCTGTTTTTT.

The gene calls are TRBV19 and TRBJ2-5, with D possibly TRBD1 on 5 matching bases. CDR3 size: 14 residues. Looked up from germline, CDR1 is LNHDA and CDR2 is SQIVND (reference sequence). Trimming shortened V by 2 bases and J by 7 bases, and 14 bases separated the two germline ends. The CDR3 here is CASSIRVRGVTQYF. As DNA, the CDR3 is TGTGCCAGTAGTATACGGGTTAGGGGTGTGACCCAGTACTTC.

This clonotype is medium-sized (0.01 to 0.1%) within its sample. V gene TRBV2 combines with J gene TRBJ1-2; tentatively, D is TRBD1 (5 bases). From germline, CDR1 is SNHLY and CDR2 FYNNEI. V was shortened by 9 bases and J by 8 bases, with 25 bases between the two germline ends. The CDR3 runs 15 residues. The CDR3 here is CASLWDPGPSEGYTF. CDR3 coding DNA: TGTGCCAGTCTCTGGGACCCGGGACCGTCGGAAGGCTACACCTTC. Full variable domain (rest looked up from reference TRBV2 and TRBJ1-2): EPEVTQTPSHQVTQMGQEVILRCVPISNHLYFYWYRQILGQKVEFLVSFYNNEISEKSEIFDDQFSVERPDGSNFTLKIRSTKLEDSAMYFCASLWDPGPSEGYTFGSGTRLTVV.

V gene TRBV6-1 combines with J gene TRBJ1-2; 7 bases map to TRBD1. Trimming cost V 3 bases and J 4 bases; bases outside gene matches: 2. Germline values: CDR1 MNHNS, CDR2 SASEGT. The CDR3 has 13 residues. The CDR3 reads CASSDRGVYGYTF. The CDR3 region has the DNA TGTGCCAGCAGTGACAGGGGGGTCTATGGCTACACCTTC.

The chain carries TRBV20-1 and TRBJ2-2; 7 nucleotides agree with TRBD1. The germline V gene encodes CDR1 DFQATT and CDR2 SNEGSKA (reference sequence). V shed 5 bases, J shed 3 bases, and the junction held 9 bases outside the gene matches. The CDR3 sequence is 15 residues long. The CDR3 region is CSALPPTGYTGELFF. The CDR3 DNA reads TGCAGTGCTCTCCCCCCGACAGGGTACACCGGGGAGCTGTTTTTT.

This clonotype was recorded a few times. V and J are TRBV7-2 and TRBJ1-2, with 10 bases fitting TRBD1. V gave up 4 bases and J gave up 4 bases; unmatched junction bases: 6. This CDR3 region has 15 residues. CDR1 and CDR2 (germline): SGHTA, FQGNSA. The CDR3 sequence is CASSSRDRGIYGYTF. As DNA, the CDR3 is TGTGCCAGCAGCTCCCGGGACAGGGGAATCTATGGCTACACCTTC. Full variable domain (missing parts from reference TRBV7-2 and TRBJ1-2): GAGVSQSPSNKVTEKGKDVELRCDPISGHTALYWYRQSLGQGLEFLIYFQGNSAPDKSGLPSDRFSAERTGGSVSTLTIQRTQQEDSAVYLCASSSRDRGIYGYTFGSGTRLTVV.

This clonotype appeared a single time. The genes are TRBV9 and TRBJ2-3; possible D gene TRBD2, 9 bases. Germline V gene sequence: CDR1 SGDLS, CDR2 YYNGEE. The germline V and J ends were trimmed by 0 bases and 5 bases, with 22 bases remaining between them. This CDR3 is 18 amino acids long. This CDR3 reads CASSVEQAASGTGDTQYF. The CDR3 bases are TGTGCCAGCAGCGTAGAACAGGCAGCTAGCGGGACAGGAGATACGCAGTATTTT.

V is TRBV20-1 and J is TRBJ1-6, with D uncertain. Germline V gene data show CDR1 as DFQATT and CDR2 as SNEGSKA (reference sequence). V lost 3 bases to trimming and J lost 5 bases, with 14 bases between them. The CDR3 has 15 amino acids. CDR3 in DNA: TGCAGTGCTAGTAAGGAATCCACTAATAATTCACCCCTCCACTTT. Its protein is CSASKESTNNSPLHF.

The rearrangement links TRBV20-1 to TRBJ2-1; D is ambiguous. V lost 4 bases to trimming and J lost 2 bases, with 9 bases between them. Germline V lookup: CDR1 DFQATT, CDR2 SNEGSKA (reference sequence). The CDR3 loop spans 13 amino acids. CDR3 sequence (DNA): TGCAGTGCTATTGCCTTTCCCTACAATGAGCAGTTCTTC. This translates into CSAIAFPYNEQFF.

This clonotype was seen a handful of times. This chain uses TRBV20-1 with TRBJ2-1; 9 bases line up with TRBD2. The CDR3 is made up of 15 amino acids. CDR1 is DFQATT, CDR2 SNEGSKA, per germline (reference sequence). The trim removed 5 bases at V and 7 bases at J, leaving 12 bases unmatched. The CDR3 loop is CSAPRGLARSNEQFF. The CDR3 DNA sequence: TGCAGTGCTCCAAGGGGACTAGCAAGATCGAATGAGCAGTTCTTC.

This clonotype has only one observation. The chain employs TRBV4-3 and TRBJ2-2; D is unclear. Germline V CDR1 and CDR2: LGHNA, YSLEER. The germline V and J ends were trimmed by 0 bases and 5 bases, with 7 bases remaining between them. This CDR3 has 14 residues. For the CDR3, the DNA is TGCGCCAGCAGCCAAGATCTAGGAACCGGGGAGCTGTTTTTT. As protein: CASSQDLGTGELFF.

This chain uses TRBV19 with TRBJ1-1; unclear D gene. The V end was cut by 0 bases, the J end by 7 bases, with 12 bases between. There are 14 residues in the CDR3. Looked up from germline, CDR1 is LNHDA and CDR2 is SQIVND (reference sequence). CDR3 region: CASSIDGLRSEAFF. The CDR3, as DNA: TGTGCCAGTAGTATAGATGGACTTCGGAGTGAAGCTTTCTTT. Variable domain in full (rest from reference TRBV19 and TRBJ1-1): DGGITQSPKYLFRKEGQNVTLSCEQNLNHDAMYWYRQDPGQGLRLIYYSQIVNDFQKGDIAEGYSVSREKKESFPLTVTSAQKNPTAFYLCASSIDGLRSEAFFGQGTRLTVV.